This T cell receptor (beta chain) was obtained from a study of shared clonotypes between healthy human individuals. As regards this clone: Its antigen is not known.

Notes on the study in general: The study found about 5.1% of naive CD4 clonotypes shared across several donors. Non-shared clonotypes displayed generation probabilities falling below those of clonotypes present in all four donors.

Trimming left V 4 bases short and J 4 bases short, with 12 bases between. Germline-derived CDR1 and CDR2 are SGDLS and YYNGEE. This CDR3 is built from 14 residues. Terminally differentiated effector memory CD45RA+ cells were excluded by CCR7 positive selection of CD45RO-negative cells. Donors comprised only Caucasian adults living in Nashville, Tennessee. Method: immunoSEQ multiplex PCR; TCRdb's copy keeps in-frame clones and lacks some. The sample records about 2.1 million clones, more than 85% being singletons. This sequence was found in a man younger than 30 in good health. Some clones in this sample may be carry-over from other donors' samples. The J gene is TRBJ1-5, the V gene TRBV9, with D possibly matching TRBD1 (6 bases). The specimen was naive CD8+ T cells from PBMCs. The CDR3 protein is CASSPTGANQPQHF. The DNA of the CDR3 is TGTGCCAGCAGCCCTACGGGGGCGAATCAGCCCCAGCATTTT.